The clone carrying this T cell receptor beta chain was seen at least ten times. Its cognate antigen is unknown. The data originate from a study of T-cell memory formation after mild COVID-19. General study points: Pre-infection memory harbored some responding clones, suggesting cross-reactive memory joined. Contracting clones from day 15 to 85 showed balanced CD4/CD8; later expanders favored CD4+.

A 5'RACE reaction primed in the constant segment made cDNA libraries of TCR alpha and TCR beta, and these carried sample barcodes and UMIs. A single record per CDR3 protein comes from TCRdb applying MiXCR to the 5' RACE reads. This table has around 250,000 distinct CDR3 sequences, 15% to 20% appearing once. Germline values: CDR1 LNHDA, CDR2 SQIVND (reference sequence). The V gene lost 4 bases and the J gene lost 5 bases, with 11 bases spanning the gap. The CDR3 covers 13 residues. What was sequenced was PBMCs or a T cell subset sorted from them (not recorded which). This TCR was recovered from a man younger than 30 who had mild COVID-19 (a few samples of this study predate the infection). Cell type and time point are not known. The chain employs TRBV19 and TRBJ2-5, with D perhaps TRBD2 (5 bases). Here the CDR3 DNA reads TGTGCCAGTAGTACAACCCAGCGGGAGACCCAGTACTTC. Encoded protein: CASSTTQRETQYF.